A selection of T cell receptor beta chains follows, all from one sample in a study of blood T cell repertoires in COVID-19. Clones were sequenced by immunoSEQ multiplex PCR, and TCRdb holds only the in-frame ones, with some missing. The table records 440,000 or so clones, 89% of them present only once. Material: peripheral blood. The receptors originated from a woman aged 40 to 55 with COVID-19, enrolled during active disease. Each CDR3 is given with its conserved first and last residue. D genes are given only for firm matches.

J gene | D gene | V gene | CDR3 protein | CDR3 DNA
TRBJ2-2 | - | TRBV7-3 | CASSLTPGGYPGELFF | TGTGCCAGCAGCTTAACCCCCGGCGGGTATCCCGGGGAGCTGTTTTTT
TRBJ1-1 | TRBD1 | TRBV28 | CASSFMTGPTEAFF | TGTGCCAGCAGTTTCATGACAGGGCCCACTGAAGCTTTCTTT
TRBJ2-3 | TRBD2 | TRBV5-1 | CASSGGQLAGGLADTQYF | TGCGCCAGCAGCGGGGGCCAACTAGCGGGAGGCCTCGCAGATACGCAGTATTTT
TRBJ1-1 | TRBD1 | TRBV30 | CAWDRGNTEAFF | TGTGCCTGGGACAGGGGAAACACTGAAGCTTTCTTT
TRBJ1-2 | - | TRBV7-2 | CASSREVSVTDGYTF | TGTGCCAGCAGCCGGGAGGTGTCAGTGACGGATGGCTACACCTTC
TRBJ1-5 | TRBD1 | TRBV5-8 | CASSSLRGQGNQPQHF | TGTGCCAGCAGCTCGTTACGGGGACAGGGGAATCAGCCCCAGCATTTT
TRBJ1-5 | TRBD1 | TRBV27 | CASSSTYLTGGLNQPQHF | TGTGCCAGCAGTTCCACCTATTTGACAGGGGGGTTAAATCAGCCCCAGCATTTT
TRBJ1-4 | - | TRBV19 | CASSPRTATNEKLFF | TGTGCCAGTAGTCCCAGGACAGCAACTAATGAAAAACTGTTTTTT
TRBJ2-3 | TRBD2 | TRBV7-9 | CASSRWRGASGTDTQYF | TGTGCCAGCAGCCGTTGGCGGGGGGCAAGCGGCACAGATACGCAGTATTTT
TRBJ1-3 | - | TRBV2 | CASIGAIQEGNTIYF | TGTGCCAGCATAGGGGCCATTCAGGAGGGGAACACCATATATTTT
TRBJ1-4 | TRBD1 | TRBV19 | CASSDRGRATNEKLFF | TGTGCCAGTAGCGACAGGGGGCGGGCAACTAATGAAAAACTGTTTTTT
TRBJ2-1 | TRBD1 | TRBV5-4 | CASSSGQGTYNEQFF | TGTGCCAGCAGCTCTGGACAGGGGACGTACAATGAGCAGTTCTTC